Listed below are T cell receptor beta chains from one sample, sequenced in a study of T cells in Graves' hyperthyroidism and ophthalmopathy. One entry per CDR3 protein, called by TCRdb with MiXCR from the multiplex PCR reads. The table has some 380,000 distinct CDR3 sequences, approximately 13% seen once. Specimen: blood. These receptors all stem from a young man with Graves' hyperthyroidism that later progressed to Graves' ophthalmopathy. CDR3s include the opening cysteine and the closing phenylalanine or tryptophan. Fields, in order: CDR3 DNA, CDR3 protein, J gene, V gene, clone size, D gene. D genes are given only for firm matches. Clone size is shown for a subset of rows, as once, few, many or a class of expanded clone.

CDR3nt: TGTGCCAGCAGCTTGGTGGCAGATTACTCCTACAATGAGCAGTTCTTC; CDR3aa: CASSLVADYSYNEQFF; j_gene: TRBJ2-1; v_gene: TRBV5-5; abundance: few; d_gene: -
CDR3nt: TGTGCCACCAGTACCTGGGGCATTGAGCAGTTCTTC; CDR3aa: CATSTWGIEQFF; j_gene: TRBJ2-1; v_gene: TRBV24-1; abundance: once; d_gene: -
CDR3nt: TGTGCCAGCAGTTTATACCCCCTGGACAGGGATAATTCACCCCTCCACTTT; CDR3aa: CASSLYPLDRDNSPLHF; j_gene: TRBJ1-6; v_gene: TRBV27; abundance: -; d_gene: TRBD1
CDR3nt: TGTGCCAGCAATTTATCTGGGGGTTCGAACACTGAAGCTTTCTTT; CDR3aa: CASNLSGGSNTEAFF; j_gene: TRBJ1-1; v_gene: TRBV27; abundance: -; d_gene: -
CDR3nt: TGTGCCAGCAGCGTTGACAGGGGCGGTCAGCCCCAGCATTTT; CDR3aa: CASSVDRGGQPQHF; j_gene: TRBJ1-5; v_gene: TRBV11-2; abundance: many; d_gene: TRBD1
CDR3nt: TGCGCCAGCAGCTTGTTTACGGATTCACCCCTCCACTTT; CDR3aa: CASSLFTDSPLHF; j_gene: TRBJ1-6; v_gene: TRBV5-1; abundance: many; d_gene: -
CDR3nt: TGTGCCACCAGTGATCCCGGGGCAGAGACCCAGTACTTC; CDR3aa: CATSDPGAETQYF; j_gene: TRBJ2-5; v_gene: TRBV24-1; abundance: -; d_gene: -
CDR3nt: TGCGCCAGCAGCTTAGGGACAGGGGGCCCTAGGGGAGAGCAGTACTTC; CDR3aa: CASSLGTGGPRGEQYF; j_gene: TRBJ2-7; v_gene: TRBV5-1; abundance: many; d_gene: TRBD1
CDR3nt: TGTGCCAGCAGTTTAGCAAGGAACAGGGGGTTTTCTGGAAACACCATATATTTT; CDR3aa: CASSLARNRGFSGNTIYF; j_gene: TRBJ1-3; v_gene: TRBV12-3/TRBV12-4; abundance: many; d_gene: TRBD1
CDR3nt: TGCGCCAGCAGCTTGATGTCGGGGGGAGAGGGCACAGATACGCAGTATTTT; CDR3aa: CASSLMSGGEGTDTQYF; j_gene: TRBJ2-3; v_gene: TRBV5-1; abundance: few; d_gene: TRBD2